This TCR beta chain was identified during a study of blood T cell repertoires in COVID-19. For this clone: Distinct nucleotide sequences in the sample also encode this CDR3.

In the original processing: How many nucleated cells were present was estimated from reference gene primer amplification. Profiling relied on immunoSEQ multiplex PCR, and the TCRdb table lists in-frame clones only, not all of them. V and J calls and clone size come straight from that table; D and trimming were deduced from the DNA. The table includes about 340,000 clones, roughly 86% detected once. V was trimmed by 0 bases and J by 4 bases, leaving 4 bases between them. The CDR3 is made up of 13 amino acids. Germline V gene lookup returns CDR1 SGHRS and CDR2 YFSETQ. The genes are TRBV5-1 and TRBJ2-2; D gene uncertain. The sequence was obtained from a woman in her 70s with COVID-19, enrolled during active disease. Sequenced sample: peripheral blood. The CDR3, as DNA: TGCGCCAGCAGCTTGGCCGGCACCGGGGAGCTGTTTTTT. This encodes CASSLAGTGELFF. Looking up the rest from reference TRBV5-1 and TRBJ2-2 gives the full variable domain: KAGVTQTPRYLIKTRGQQVTLSCSPISGHRSVSWYQQTPGQGLQFLFEYFSETQRNKGNFPGRFSGRQFSNSRSEMNVSTLELGDSALYLCASSLAGTGELFFGEGSRLTVL.